This T cell receptor (beta chain) was captured by sequencing in a study of identical twins. Findings of the study overall: Where out-of-frame alpha sequences were twin-shared, they showed excess low generation probability. Models, which agreed with sharing between unrelated individuals, nonetheless underestimated the out-of-frame TCR alpha sharing seen in monozygotic twins. Clonotypes of the beta chain that were abundant in cord blood carried fewer insertions (memory repertoires showed none).

The V and J ends lost 5 bases and 4 bases respectively, with 17 bases between them. The V gene's germline CDR1 is MNHNY and CDR2 SVGAGI (reference sequence). The CDR3 extends over 16 amino acids. To note about this clonotype: No antigen is known for it.

TCRdb passed the 5' RACE reads through MiXCR, listing each CDR3 protein once. The sample lists approximately 1.8 million distinct CDR3 sequences; about 32% were seen once. The V call is TRBV6-6, the J call TRBJ2-2; D not resolved. Sequencing was performed on cord blood. This TCR was recovered from a newborn girl in good health. CDR3 DNA: TGTGCCAGCAGTCCTTCCGGGTGGGCTGGCACCGGGGAGCTGTTTTTT. Translating gives CASSPSGWAGTGELFF.